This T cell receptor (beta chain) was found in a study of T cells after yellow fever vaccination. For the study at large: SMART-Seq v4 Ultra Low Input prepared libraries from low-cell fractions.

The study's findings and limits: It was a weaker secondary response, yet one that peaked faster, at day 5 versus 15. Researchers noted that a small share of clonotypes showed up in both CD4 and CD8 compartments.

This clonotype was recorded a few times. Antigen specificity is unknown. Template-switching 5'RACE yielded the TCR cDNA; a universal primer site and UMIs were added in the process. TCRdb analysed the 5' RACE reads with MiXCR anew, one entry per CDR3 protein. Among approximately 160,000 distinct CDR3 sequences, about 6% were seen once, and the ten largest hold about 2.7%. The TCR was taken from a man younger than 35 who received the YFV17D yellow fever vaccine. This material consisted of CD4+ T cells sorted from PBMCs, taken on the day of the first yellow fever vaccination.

This CDR3 is CASSLVGGQGNEKLFF. In DNA, the CDR3 is TGCGCCAGCAGCTTGGTCGGGGGGCAGGGCAATGAAAAACTGTTTTTT. This chain connects TRBV5-1 to TRBJ1-4; possible D gene TRBD1, 6 bases. Germline V gives CDR1 SGHRS, CDR2 YFSETQ. The germline V and J ends were trimmed by 0 bases and 5 bases, with 14 bases remaining between them. This CDR3 has 16 residues.